The 29 T cell receptor beta chains listed next were all sequenced from one sample in a study of T cell repertoires in MIS-A myocarditis. Only in-frame clones appear in the TCRdb table, and some are missing; sequencing was by immunoSEQ multiplex PCR. Of roughly 14,000 clones listed, roughly 74% are singletons. Sequenced material: left ventricle heart tissue obtained at autopsy. Every receptor here comes from a young man with fulminant myocarditis from multisystem inflammatory syndrome in adults (MIS-A) after COVID-19.

The chain carries TRBV5-6 and TRBJ2-1; tentative D call: TRBD1 (6 bases). The CDR3 sequence is 16 residues long. Trimming took off 1 base at V and 1 base at J, with 12 bases between the two ends. The germline gives CDR1 SGHDT, CDR2 YYEEEE. The CDR3 spells CASSLLPGDSYNEQFF. CDR3 nucleotides: TGTGCCAGCAGCTTGCTTCCAGGGGATTCCTACAATGAGCAGTTCTTC.

The chain joins TRBV9 to TRBJ1-1, with D possibly TRBD1 on 6 matching bases. V lost 0 bases, J lost 3 bases, and 12 bases lay in between. CDR1 SGDLS and CDR2 YYNGEE come from the germline V gene. This CDR3 is 15 amino acids long. In DNA form, the CDR3 reads TGTGCCAGCAGCGTAGGCAGGGGTGATGACACTGAAGCTTTCTTT. It is translated as CASSVGRGDDTEAFF.

This rearrangement joins TRBV7-2 to TRBJ1-6; D remains ambiguous. Germline V lookup: CDR1 SGHTA, CDR2 FQGNSA. Trimming removed 1 base from V and 10 bases from J, with 14 bases in between. This CDR3 has 15 amino acids. CDR3 sequence (DNA): TGTGCCAGCAGCTTAGAAGGTGGCTCCCAGTCACCCCTCCACTTT. Translated: CASSLEGGSQSPLHF.

This clone was counted a few times. The chain employs TRBV20-1 and TRBJ2-5; D unclear. Trimming cost V 6 bases and J 4 bases, with 9 bases left between them. Germline V gives CDR1 DFQATT, CDR2 SNEGSKA (reference sequence). The CDR3 spans 11 residues. CDR3 bases: TGCAGTGCCGAGCCGGGAGAGACCCAGTACTTC. Translating gives CSAEPGETQYF.

The table lists this clone with a few counts. This rearrangement joins TRBV18 to TRBJ1-1, with D perhaps matching TRBD1 (6 bases). The germline V and J ends were trimmed by 4 bases and 6 bases, with 21 bases remaining between them. The germline gives CDR1 KGHSH, CDR2 LQKENI. The CDR3 length is 16 residues. CDR3 DNA: TGTGCCAGCTCACAAGTCCCGGGACATAGGGGGGCTGAAGCTTTCTTT. This codes for CASSQVPGHRGAEAFF.

This clone was observed a handful of times. The chain combines TRBV5-6 with TRBJ2-1, with TRBD2 matching 7 bases. In germline, CDR1 is SGHDT, CDR2 YYEEEE. The ends lost 0 bases at V and 4 bases at J; junction bases unmatched: 7. This CDR3 comprises 16 residues. CDR3: CASSLARDYAYNEQFF. The CDR3 bases are TGTGCCAGCAGCTTGGCCCGGGACTACGCATACAATGAGCAGTTCTTC. Full variable domain (rest looked up from reference TRBV5-6 and TRBJ2-1): DAGVTQSPTHLIKTRGQQVTLRCSPKSGHDTVSWYQQALGQGPQFIFQYYEEEERQRGNFPDRFSGHQFPNYSSELNVNALLLGDSALYLCASSLARDYAYNEQFFGPGTRLTVL.

This chain uses TRBV7-9 with TRBJ1-1; a weak D match, TRBD1 (5 bases). Germline V CDR1 and CDR2: SEHNR, FQNEAQ (reference sequence). This CDR3 is 15 amino acids long. V was trimmed by 2 bases and J by 4 bases, leaving 14 bases between them. The CDR3 sequence: CASSLPQGVSTEAFF. CDR3 sequence (DNA): TGTGCCAGCAGCTTACCCCAGGGTGTGAGCACTGAAGCTTTCTTT.

The V and J genes are TRBV5-5 and TRBJ1-1; unclear D gene. The V end lost 2 bases, the J end lost 1 base, and 12 bases lay between the germline ends. Germline CDR1 and CDR2: SGHKS and YYEKEE (reference sequence). The CDR3 has 15 amino acids. The CDR3 region is CASSFRSAGNTEAFF. The CDR3 region has the DNA TGTGCCAGCAGCTTTCGATCGGCGGGGAACACTGAAGCTTTCTTT. The full variable domain, in which reference TRBV5-5 and TRBJ1-1 provide the parts outside the CDR3, is DAGVTQSPTHLIKTRGQQVTLRCSPISGHKSVSWYQQVLGQGPQFIFQYYEKEERGRGNFPDRFSARQFPNYSSELNVNALLLGDSALYLCASSFRSAGNTEAFFGQGTRLTVV.

DNA of the CDR3: TGTGCCAGCAGTGAAGATAGGCCTCCTTATGGTGAGCAGTACTTC. It yields the protein CASSEDRPPYGEQYF. The chain combines TRBV6-1 with TRBJ2-7, with no clear D. The ends were cut back, 1 base at V and 7 bases at J, with 17 bases in the middle. CDR3 length equals 15 residues. Germline-derived CDR1 and CDR2 are MNHNS and SASEGT.

The chain joins TRBV19 to TRBJ2-4; TRBD1 matches 10 bases. Trimming cost V 7 bases and J 2 bases; bases outside gene matches: 17. The CDR3 totals 19 residues. The germline V gene encodes CDR1 LNHDA and CDR2 SQIVND (reference sequence). The CDR3 region is CASTHGQGEYPRTKNIQYF. The CDR3 region has the DNA TGTGCCAGTACCCATGGACAGGGGGAATATCCTCGCACCAAAAACATTCAGTACTTC.

V gene TRBV7-3 combines with J gene TRBJ2-1; a possible D gene is TRBD2 (5 bases). The CDR3 consists of 15 residues. Germline CDR1 SGHTA, CDR2 FQGTGA. The V and J ends lost 3 bases and 7 bases respectively, with 16 bases between them. The CDR3 loop reads CASSLDPSAVNEQFF. The CDR3 DNA follows: TGTGCCAGCAGCTTGGACCCCTCAGCGGTTAATGAGCAGTTCTTC.

The rearrangement joins TRBV18 to TRBJ1-1; D is unclear. This CDR3 region has 13 residues. V lost 3 bases to trimming and J lost 0 bases, with 5 bases between them. Germline V CDR1 and CDR2: KGHSH, LQKENI. Here the CDR3 reads CASSPTLNTEAFF. The CDR3 nucleotides are TGTGCCAGCTCACCCACCTTGAACACTGAAGCTTTCTTT.

The chain combines TRBV7-6 with TRBJ2-3, with D tentatively TRBD1 (6 bases). This CDR3 has 14 amino acids. Germline lookup yields CDR1 SGHVS and CDR2 FNYEAQ. V was cut by 5 bases and J by 3 bases, with 12 bases left in between. The CDR3 reads CASSGGGMTDTQYF. CDR3 in DNA: TGTGCCAGCAGCGGGGGCGGCATGACAGATACGCAGTATTTT.

V gene TRBV6-5 combines with J gene TRBJ1-4, with D perhaps TRBD1 (5 bases). Germline assignment: CDR1 MNHEY and CDR2 SVGAGI. The CDR3 length is 15 residues. Trimming took 5 bases from V and 8 from J, leaving 18 bases between them. The CDR3 sequence is CASSIGHLREEKLFF. In DNA form, the CDR3 reads TGTGCCAGCAGTATAGGACATTTAAGGGAGGAAAAACTGTTTTTT.

This rearrangement joins TRBV12-2 to TRBJ2-3; the D call TRBD2 from the table was never checked on the DNA. TRBV12-2 is described as a pseudogene. CDR3 length equals 17 residues. The CDR3 DNA sequence: TGTGCAAGTCGCTTAGGGGCCGGGGGGCTAGGCACAGATACGCAGTATTTT. This codes for CASRLGAGGLGTDTQYF.

The chain employs TRBV18 and TRBJ1-2; 10 bases align to TRBD1. The V gene's germline CDR1 is KGHSH and CDR2 LQKENI. The trim removed 3 bases at V and 6 bases at J, leaving 7 bases unmatched. This CDR3 comprises 15 residues. For the CDR3, the DNA is TGTGCCAGCTCACCCTTGACAGGGGGCACAGATGGCTACACCTTC. Its translation: CASSPLTGGTDGYTF. Complete variable domain (other parts from reference TRBV18 and TRBJ1-2): NAGVMQNPRHLVRRRGQEARLRCSPMKGHSHVYWYRQLPEEGLKFMVYLQKENIIDESGMPKERFSAEFPKEGPSILRIQQVVRGDSAAYFCASSPLTGGTDGYTFGSGTRLTVV.

The gene calls are TRBV15 and TRBJ2-1; a weak D match, TRBD1 (5 bases). V was clipped by 5 bases and J by 3 bases, with 17 bases between them. This CDR3 has 16 amino acids. Germline loops: CDR1 LNHNV, CDR2 YYDKDF (reference sequence). This CDR3 is CATSPTQVPLYNEQFF. CDR3 nucleotides: TGTGCCACCAGCCCTACACAGGTCCCTCTCTACAATGAGCAGTTCTTC.

In DNA, the CDR3 is TGCGCCAGCAGCCGAAGTATTCCGGGACTAGCGGGGGGCTCCTACAATGAGCAGTTCTTC. It translates to CASSRSIPGLAGGSYNEQFF. The rearrangement links TRBV5-1 to TRBJ2-1; 15 bases align to TRBD2. The germline CDR1 and CDR2 sequences are SGHRS and YFSETQ. The CDR3 totals 20 residues. Germline trimming cut 4 bases from V and 0 bases from J; bases unmatched to any gene: 11.

The table lists this clone with a few counts. The chain couples TRBV20-1 to TRBJ2-7; TRBD2 matches at 14 bases. Trimming at V came to 3 bases and at J to 5 bases, leaving 6 bases not matched to a gene. CDR3 length: 15 residues. Germline V gene sequence: CDR1 DFQATT, CDR2 SNEGSKA (reference sequence). CDR3 amino acids: CSASRLAGGTHEQYF. The CDR3 DNA follows: TGCAGTGCTAGTCGACTAGCGGGAGGGACCCACGAGCAGTACTTC.

The chain combines TRBV9 with TRBJ2-3; unclear D gene. The germline CDR1 and CDR2 sequences are SGDLS and YYNGEE. Trimming took off 4 bases at V and 2 bases at J, with 11 bases between the two ends. The CDR3 has 14 amino acids. CDR3 sequence reads: CASSQSLLTDTQYF. In DNA form, the CDR3 reads TGTGCCAGCAGCCAGTCACTCCTCACAGATACGCAGTATTTT.

The CDR3, as DNA: TGTGCCAGCAGCCCGGGGCCAGGGGGAAATTCACCCCTCCACTTT. Its translation: CASSPGPGGNSPLHF. The gene calls are TRBV7-2 and TRBJ1-6; 7 positions match TRBD1. The CDR3 is made up of 15 amino acids. The germline V gene has CDR1 SGHTA and CDR2 FQGNSA. Trimming at V came to 5 bases and at J to 7 bases, leaving 8 bases not matched to a gene.

The J gene is TRBJ1-1, the V gene TRBV7-2; D call uncertain. The ends were cut back, 3 bases at V and 1 base at J, with 6 bases in the middle. This CDR3 has 13 residues. Germline-derived CDR1 and CDR2 are SGHTA and FQGNSA. The CDR3 nucleotides are TGTGCCAGCAGCTTCAGACAGAACACTGAAGCTTTCTTT. Amino acid sequence: CASSFRQNTEAFF.

The chain is built from TRBV6-6 and TRBJ1-5, with 9 nucleotides matching TRBD1. J lost 3 bases, V lost 6 bases, and 6 bases had no gene match. Germline CDR1 and CDR2: MNHNY and SVGAGI (reference sequence). The CDR3 loop spans 15 amino acids. The CDR3, as DNA: TGTGCCAGCAGAGCTACAGGGGGCTACAATCAGCCCCAGCATTTT. Its protein is CASRATGGYNQPQHF.

The rearrangement uses TRBV19 and TRBJ2-3, with D maybe TRBD2 (6 bases). V lost 7 bases, J lost 4 bases, and 15 bases lay in between. Looked up from germline, CDR1 is LNHDA and CDR2 is SQIVND (reference sequence). The CDR3 has 14 amino acids. DNA for the CDR3: TGTGCCAGTAACGGAGGGACCACCCCAGATACGCAGTATTTT. It yields the protein CASNGGTTPDTQYF.

The chain links TRBV9 to TRBJ2-1; 9 bases map to TRBD2. The CDR3 has 17 residues. Germline V gene data show CDR1 as SGDLS and CDR2 as YYNGEE. V gave up 4 bases and J gave up 4 bases; unmatched junction bases: 12. CDR3 in DNA: TGTGCCAGCAGCCCGAGTGGGCGGGGGGGCAGGTACAATGAGCAGTTCTTC. Encoded protein: CASSPSGRGGRYNEQFF.

The genes are TRBV19 and TRBJ2-7; D is uncertain. This CDR3 region has 13 residues. Germline V gene lookup returns CDR1 LNHDA and CDR2 SQIVND (reference sequence). Trimming removed 5 bases from V and 3 bases from J, with 11 bases in between. The CDR3 DNA is TGTGCCAGTAGTTCCCCCCAAGGCTACGAGCAGTACTTC. This gives the protein CASSSPQGYEQYF.

The count of this clone is one. The chain carries TRBV7-3 and TRBJ2-7, with D unresolved. The V and J ends lost 0 bases and 0 bases respectively, with 6 bases between them. Germline V lookup: CDR1 SGHTA, CDR2 FQGTGA. CDR3 length: 14 amino acids. The CDR3 nucleotides read TGTGCCAGCAGCTTAACGCCCAGCTCCTACGAGCAGTACTTC. This translates into CASSLTPSSYEQYF.

The chain employs TRBV5-5 and TRBJ2-1; no firm D call. This CDR3 is 13 amino acids long. V was pared by 3 bases and J by 4 bases, with 8 bases between. CDR1 is SGHKS and CDR2 is YYEKEE in the germline V gene (reference sequence). The CDR3: CASSSRAYNEQFF. CDR3 DNA: TGTGCCAGCAGCTCTCGGGCGTACAATGAGCAGTTCTTC.

The chain has TRBV18 and TRBJ2-2, with D maybe TRBD2 (5 bases). CDR1 is KGHSH, CDR2 LQKENI, per germline. V was shortened by 3 bases and J by 1 base, with 12 bases between the two germline ends. The CDR3 is made up of 16 amino acids. The CDR3 spells CASSPASGLNTGELFF. The CDR3 region has the DNA TGTGCCAGCTCACCGGCTAGTGGACTGAACACCGGGGAGCTGTTTTTT.